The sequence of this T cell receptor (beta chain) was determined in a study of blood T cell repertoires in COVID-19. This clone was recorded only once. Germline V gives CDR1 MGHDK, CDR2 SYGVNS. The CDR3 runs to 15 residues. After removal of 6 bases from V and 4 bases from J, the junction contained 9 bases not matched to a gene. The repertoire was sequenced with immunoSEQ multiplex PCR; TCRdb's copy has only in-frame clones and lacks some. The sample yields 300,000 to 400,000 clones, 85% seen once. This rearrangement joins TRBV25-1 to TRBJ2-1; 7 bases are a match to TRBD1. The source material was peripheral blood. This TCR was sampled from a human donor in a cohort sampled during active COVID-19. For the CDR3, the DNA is TGTGCCAGCAGCACAGGGGATTATCTTTACAATGAGCAGTTCTTC. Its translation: CASSTGDYLYNEQFF.